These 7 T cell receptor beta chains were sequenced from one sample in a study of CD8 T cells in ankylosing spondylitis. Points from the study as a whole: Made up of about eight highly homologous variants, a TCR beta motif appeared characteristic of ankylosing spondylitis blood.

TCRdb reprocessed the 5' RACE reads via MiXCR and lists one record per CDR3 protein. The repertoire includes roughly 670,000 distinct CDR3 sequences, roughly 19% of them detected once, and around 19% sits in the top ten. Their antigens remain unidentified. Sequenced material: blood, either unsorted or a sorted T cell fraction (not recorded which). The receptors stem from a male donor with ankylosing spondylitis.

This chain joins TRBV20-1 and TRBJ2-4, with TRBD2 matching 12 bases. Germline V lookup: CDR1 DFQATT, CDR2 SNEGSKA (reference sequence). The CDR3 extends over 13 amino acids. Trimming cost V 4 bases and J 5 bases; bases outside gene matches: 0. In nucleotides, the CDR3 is TGCAGTGCTACTAGCGGGAGGGAAAACATTCAGTACTTC. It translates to CSATSGRENIQYF.

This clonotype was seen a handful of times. Here the CDR3 DNA reads TGCAGCGTAAAGAAGACAGGGTTGCTCTACGAGCAGTACTTC. Translated: CSVKKTGLLYEQYF. The chain is built from TRBV29-1 and TRBJ2-7; 7 nucleotides agree with TRBD1. Looked up from germline, CDR1 is SQVTM and CDR2 is ANQGSEA. Losses at the gene ends were 6 bases for V and 3 bases for J; bases not matched to a gene: 11. CDR3 length: 14 residues.

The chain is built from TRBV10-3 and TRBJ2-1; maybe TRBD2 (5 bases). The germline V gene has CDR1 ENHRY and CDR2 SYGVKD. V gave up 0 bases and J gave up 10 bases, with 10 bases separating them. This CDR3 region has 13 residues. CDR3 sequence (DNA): TGTGCCATCAGTGAGTCGAGGATAGCGGAGCAGTTCTTC. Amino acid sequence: CAISESRIAEQFF.

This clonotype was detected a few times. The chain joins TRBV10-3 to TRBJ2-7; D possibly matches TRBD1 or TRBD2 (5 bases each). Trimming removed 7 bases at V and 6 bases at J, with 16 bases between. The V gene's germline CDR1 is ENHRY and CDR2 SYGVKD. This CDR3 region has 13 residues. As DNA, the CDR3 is TGTGCCATCACCCCCATGGGTGGGGGCGAGCAGTACTTC. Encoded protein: CAITPMGGGEQYF.

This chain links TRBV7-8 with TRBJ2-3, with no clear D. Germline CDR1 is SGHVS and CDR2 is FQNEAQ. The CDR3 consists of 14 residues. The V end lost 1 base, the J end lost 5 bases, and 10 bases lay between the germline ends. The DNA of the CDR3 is TGTGCCAGCAGCTTAGAAGGAGTTCGAGATACGCAGTATTTT. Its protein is CASSLEGVRDTQYF.

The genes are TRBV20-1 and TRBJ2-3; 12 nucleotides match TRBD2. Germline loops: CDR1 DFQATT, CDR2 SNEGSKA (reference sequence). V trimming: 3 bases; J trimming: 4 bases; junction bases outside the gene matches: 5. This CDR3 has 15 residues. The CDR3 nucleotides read TGCAGTGCTAGTCAGGGACTAGCGGGCCCAGATACGCAGTATTTT. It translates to CSASQGLAGPDTQYF.

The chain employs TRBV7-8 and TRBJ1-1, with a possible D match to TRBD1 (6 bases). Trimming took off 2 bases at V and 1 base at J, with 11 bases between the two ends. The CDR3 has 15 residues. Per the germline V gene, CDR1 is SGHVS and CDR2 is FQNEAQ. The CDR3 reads CASSLMPGANTEAFF. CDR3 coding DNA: TGTGCCAGCAGCTTAATGCCGGGGGCGAACACTGAAGCTTTCTTT.